This entry features one TCR beta chain sequence. A quantity of about 0.45 to 1 ug RNA underwent reverse transcription using random hexamers. TCRdb redid the calling of the immunoSEQ multiplex PCR reads with MiXCR, one entry per CDR3 protein. The repertoire holds about 300,000 distinct CDR3 sequences, with about 88% as singletons. The ends lost 5 bases at V and 8 bases at J; junction bases unmatched: 10. This CDR3 region has 14 residues. Germline V gene sequence: CDR1 MNHEY, CDR2 SMNVEV (reference sequence). The data originate from a study of CD8 T cells in Susac syndrome. Sequences were obtained from CD8+ T cells from PBMCs. The genes are TRBV27 and TRBJ1-2; 8 bases agree with TRBD1. The clonotype was recovered from a human donor with multiple sclerosis. This CDR3 reads CASSQQGGMIGYTF. The CDR3, as DNA: TGTGCCAGCAGTCAACAGGGGGGTATGATCGGCTACACCTTC.